This T cell receptor (beta chain) was recovered during a study of blood T cell repertoires in COVID-19. Overall study context: The study drew acute and convalescent COVID-19 samples from the United States, Italy and Spain. T cells, B-cell-depleted T cells, or PBMCs provided the cDNA or gDNA that served as material.

This CDR3 is 12 amino acids long. V gave up 7 bases and J gave up 10 bases, with 13 bases separating them. The germline V gene encodes CDR1 LGHDT and CDR2 YNNKEL (reference sequence). Original processing notes: Amplification of reference gene primers provided the estimated nucleated cell counts. Here immunoSEQ multiplex PCR was the method, and the copy in TCRdb shows in-frame clones only, minus some. The DNA gave D and trimming, while V, J and clone size come from that table. The repertoire has some 83,000 clones, around 88% of them found once; the top ten carry 0.47%. This chain joins TRBV3-1 (or the pseudogene TRBV3-2) and TRBJ1-4, with a tentative D call TRBD1 (6 bases). This TCR was sampled from a man aged 60 to 75 with acute or convalescent COVID-19. Sequencing input: peripheral blood. The CDR3 is CASIGGLGKLFF. The CDR3 nucleotides read TGTGCCAGCATAGGGGGATTGGGAAAACTGTTTTTT.